This T cell receptor beta chain was obtained from a study of T-cell reconstitution after alpha-beta-depleted transplantation in children. Findings of the study overall: Some patients showed high day-60 TCRbeta diversity, which derived from surviving recipient T cells and thymic progenitors. When one year had passed after transplant, most T-cell counts and diversity came from newly produced T cells. Several hundred graft clones that had expanded were reportedly the source of alpha-beta T cells about two months after transplant.

Unique molecular identifiers tagged the TCRbeta library. TCRdb ran MiXCR on the PCR reads and lists one entry per CDR3 protein. The sample lists more than 500,000 distinct CDR3 sequences; 10% to 12% were seen once. CDR1 and CDR2 (germline): MDHEN, SYDVKM. The CDR3 runs 15 residues. Trimming at V came to 5 bases and at J to 4 bases, leaving 9 bases not matched to a gene. With regard to this clonotype: Its antigen is unknown.

The material was PBMCs, mostly from graft donor cells, obtained 180 days after TCRalphabeta/CD19-depleted stem cell transplant. The chain employs TRBV28 and TRBJ2-7, with 9 bases aligning to TRBD2. This clonotype originated in a female patient aged 2-9 years who had a stem cell transplant for aplastic anemia, so the T cells may come from the graft donor. The CDR3 DNA follows: TGTGCCAGCAGTCCCATAGCGGGAGAGTCTTACGAGCAGTACTTC. Translated, it gives CASSPIAGESYEQYF.